This passage covers 13 T cell receptor beta chains from one sample sequenced in a study of T cells in Graves' hyperthyroidism and ophthalmopathy. It was RNA transcripts that yielded the amplified TCR beta CDR3 regions. In the first-round RT-PCR of the TCR CDR3, the HTBI primer set was used. TCRdb redid the calling of the multiplex PCR reads with MiXCR, one entry per CDR3 protein. The sample has roughly 100,000 distinct CDR3 sequences, roughly 47% seen once; the top ten hold approximately 24%. The sequencing sample was made of blood. These receptors all stem from a middle-aged man with Graves' hyperthyroidism.

This clonotype was picked up many times. J is TRBJ2-6 and V is TRBV20-1, with D perhaps TRBD1 (5 bases). Germline assignment: CDR1 DFQATT and CDR2 SNEGSKA (reference sequence). The CDR3 totals 16 residues. Deletions cut 3 bases from V and 2 bases from J, with 14 bases between. The CDR3 DNA reads TGCAGTGCTAGTAAGCCCCAGGGTGCTGGGGCCAACGTCCTGACTTTC. Protein: CSASKPQGAGANVLTF.

V and J are TRBV19 and TRBJ1-1, with D possibly being TRBD1 (6 bases). V was clipped by 6 bases and J by 6 bases, with 17 bases between them. Germline loops: CDR1 LNHDA, CDR2 SQIVND (reference sequence). This CDR3 is built from 14 residues. The CDR3 is CASSLAGAFSEAFF. The CDR3 coding sequence is TGTGCCAGTAGCCTAGCGGGGGCTTTCTCTGAAGCTTTCTTT.

This clonotype was recorded at least ten times. The rearrangement joins TRBV24-1 to TRBJ1-2; 7 nucleotides line up with TRBD1. CDR1 and CDR2 (germline): KGHDR, SFDVKD. With 2 bases clipped from V and 4 bases from J, the junction kept 9 bases outside the gene matches. This CDR3 contains 16 residues. The CDR3 reads CATSDSTGAESYGYTF. The CDR3 region has the DNA TGTGCCACCAGTGATTCTACAGGGGCGGAGAGCTATGGCTACACCTTC.

The sample holds many counts of this clonotype. This sequence joins TRBV12-3 or TRBV12-4 and TRBJ1-1; TRBD1 matches 7 bases. CDR3 length: 14 amino acids. J lost 4 bases, V lost 6 bases, and 8 bases had no gene match. As DNA, the CDR3 is TGTGCCAGCAGCCAGACAGGGATGGGCACTGAAGCTTTCTTT. It codes for CASSQTGMGTEAFF.

In this sample, this clonotype turned up many times. At one of its ends the junction is not consistent with the germline gene, which may arise from a read error. In nucleotides, the CDR3 is TGTGCCAGCAGTTTAGGGGGTTTCTATAATTCACCCCTCCACTTT. This gives the protein CASSLGGFYNSPLHF. The V gene is TRBV11-3, the J gene TRBJ1-6; a possible D gene is TRBD1 (6 bases). CDR3 size: 15 residues. Per the germline V gene, CDR1 is SGHNT and CDR2 is YENEEA. The variable domain in full, completed from reference TRBV11-3 and TRBJ1-6, reads EAGVVQSPRYKIIEKKQPVAFWCNPISGHNTLYWYLQNLGQGPELLIRYENEEAVDDSQLPKDRFSAERLKGVDSTLKIQPAELGDSAVYLCASSLGGFYNSPLHFGNGTRLTVT.

In regard to this clonotype: No conserved phenylalanine or tryptophan ends this CDR3, so it is likely a read error. This chain connects TRBV28 to TRBJ1-1; D ambiguous. Trimming shortened V by 7 bases and J by 3 bases, and 9 bases separated the two germline ends. This CDR3 region has 12 residues. CDR1 is MDHEN, CDR2 SYDVKM, per germline. The CDR3: CASTSGDTEAFC. The CDR3 DNA reads as TGTGCCAGCACGAGTGGGGACACTGAAGCTTTCTGT.

Many counts were recorded for this clonotype. The gene calls are TRBV13 and TRBJ1-6, with a tentative D call TRBD1 (5 bases). V lost 2 bases, J lost 9 bases, and 11 bases lay in between. The CDR3 is 14 amino acids. Looked up from germline, CDR1 is PRHDT and CDR2 is FYEKMQ (reference sequence). The CDR3 nucleotides read TGTGCCAGCAGCTTACGAGGGGACGGTTCACCCCTCCACTTT. This codes for CASSLRGDGSPLHF.

This clonotype appeared many times. This chain links TRBV7-9 with TRBJ2-7; 9 nucleotides align to TRBD1. Germline assignment: CDR1 SEHNR and CDR2 FQNEAQ (reference sequence). There are 15 residues in the CDR3. The trim removed 5 bases at V and 6 bases at J, leaving 11 bases unmatched. Here the CDR3 DNA reads TGTGCCAGCAGCCCTACAGGGGGCTCAGTTTCCGAGCAGTACTTC. Translated, it gives CASSPTGGSVSEQYF. Full variable domain (missing parts from reference TRBV7-9 and TRBJ2-7): DTGVSQNPRHKITKRGQNVTFRCDPISEHNRLYWYRQTLGQGPEFLTYFQNEAQLEKSRLLSDRFSAERPKGSFSTLEIQRTEQGDSAMYLCASSPTGGSVSEQYFGPGTRLTVT.

The V call is TRBV11-2, the J call TRBJ1-5; 7 bases match TRBD1. Per germline, CDR1 SGHAT and CDR2 FQNNGV. V shed 8 bases and J 10 bases; nucleotides not matched to a gene: 11. This CDR3 has 13 amino acids. CDR3 amino acids: CASRDRANSPQHF. In nucleotides, the CDR3 is TGTGCCAGCCGCGACAGGGCCAATTCACCCCAGCATTTT.

This clonotype was seen repeatedly, ten times or more. J is TRBJ2-7 and V is TRBV27; D ambiguous. The germline V gene has CDR1 MNHEY and CDR2 SMNVEV (reference sequence). Trimming took 5 bases from V and 4 from J, leaving 15 bases between them. CDR3 length equals 14 residues. DNA of the CDR3: TGTGCCAGCAGTCTCCTACCCGACAAATACGAGCAGTACTTC. Translating it yields CASSLLPDKYEQYF.

This clonotype was picked up many times. This chain links TRBV7-8 with TRBJ2-5, with TRBD1 matching 7 bases. This CDR3 has 15 residues. In germline, CDR1 is SGHVS, CDR2 FQNEAQ. V trimming: 5 bases; J trimming: 4 bases; junction bases outside the gene matches: 10. The CDR3 nucleotides are TGTGCCAGCAGCCCAACCCGACAGGGACGAGAGACCCAGTACTTC. This codes for CASSPTRQGRETQYF.

The chain is built from TRBV2 and TRBJ2-1; no clear D. Germline CDR1 reads SNHLY; CDR2 reads FYNNEI. The CDR3 totals 14 residues. Trimming removed 5 bases at V and 0 bases at J, with 8 bases between. The CDR3 reads CASSRRVSYNEQFF. In DNA form, the CDR3 reads TGTGCCAGCAGTCGCCGGGTCTCCTACAATGAGCAGTTCTTC.

This clonotype was counted only a few times. Possible read error: a much larger clone is one base away. The gene calls are TRBV20-1 and TRBJ2-1; 9 bases align to TRBD2. Germline V CDR1 and CDR2: DFQATT, SNEGSKA (reference sequence). V shed 1 base, J shed 5 bases, and the junction held 9 bases outside the gene matches. The CDR3 consists of 16 residues. In nucleotides, the CDR3 is TGCAGTGCTAGAGTCGGCGGGAGGGGGACTGACAATGAGCAGTTCTTC. It codes for CSARVGGRGTDNEQFF.